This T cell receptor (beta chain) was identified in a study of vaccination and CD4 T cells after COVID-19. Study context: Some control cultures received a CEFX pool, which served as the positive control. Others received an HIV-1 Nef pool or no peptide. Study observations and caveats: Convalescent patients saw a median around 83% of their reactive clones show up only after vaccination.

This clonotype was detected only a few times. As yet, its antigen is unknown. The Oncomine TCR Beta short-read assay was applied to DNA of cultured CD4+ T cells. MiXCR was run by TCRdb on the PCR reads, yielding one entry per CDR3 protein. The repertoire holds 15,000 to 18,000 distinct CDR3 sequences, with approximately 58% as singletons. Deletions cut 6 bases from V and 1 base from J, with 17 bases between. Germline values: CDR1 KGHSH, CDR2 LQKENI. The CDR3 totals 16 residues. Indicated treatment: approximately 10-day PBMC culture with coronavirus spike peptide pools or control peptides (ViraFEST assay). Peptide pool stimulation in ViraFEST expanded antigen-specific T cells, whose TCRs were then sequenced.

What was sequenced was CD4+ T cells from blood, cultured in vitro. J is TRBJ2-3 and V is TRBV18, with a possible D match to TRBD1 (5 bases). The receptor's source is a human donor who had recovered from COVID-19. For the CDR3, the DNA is TGTGCCAGCTCCCCGACCGACAGTTCTGGCACAGATACGCAGTATTTT. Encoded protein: CASSPTDSSGTDTQYF. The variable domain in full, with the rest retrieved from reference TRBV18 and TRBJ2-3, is NAGVMQNPRHLVRRRGQEARLRCSPMKGHSHVYWYRQLPEEGLKFMVYLQKENIIDESGMPKERFSAEFPKEGPSILRIQQVVRGDSAAYFCASSPTDSSGTDTQYFGPGTRLTVL.